This TCR beta chain was observed in a study of regulatory T cells in long-lasting Graves disease. Study outcomes and limitations: It was in persistent disease that TRBV28, TRBJ1-2 and TRBJ2-5 were favored.

Assembly of TCR beta libraries relied on iRepertoire HTBI primers together with Arm-PCR of CDR3 regions. One entry per CDR3 protein, called by TCRdb with MiXCR from the multiplex PCR reads. The sample has under 700,000 distinct CDR3 sequences, about 16% seen once. This CDR3 has 16 amino acids. V gave up 6 bases and J gave up 1 base, with 15 bases separating them. The V gene's germline CDR1 is MNHNS and CDR2 SASEGT. This clonotype was seen a few times. Its antigen is unidentified. This sample's time point: newly diagnosed GD, antithyroid drugs for less than 3 months. RNA extracted from PBMCs served as the sequencing template. These sequences were also reported in another study, on T cells in Graves' hyperthyroidism and ophthalmopathy.

The receptor was derived from a middle-aged woman with Graves disease. The starting material was peripheral blood mononuclear cells (PBMCs), obtained at new diagnosis, from a patient treated with antithyroid drugs. This chain links TRBV6-1 with TRBJ2-2; possible D gene TRBD2, 6 bases. The CDR3 is CASSSPLGGNTGELFF. DNA of the CDR3: TGTGCCAGCAGCTCCCCATTGGGGGGGAACACCGGGGAGCTGTTTTTT.